This T cell receptor beta chain was captured by sequencing in a study of cytomegalovirus exposure and HLA in healthy donors. The primer mix had 60 Vbeta and 13 Jbeta primers. Assay: immunoSEQ multiplex PCR; the TCRdb copy retains only in-frame clones and omits some. The sample records some 94,000 clones, roughly 63% being singletons. The study's findings and limits: It was shown in a later analysis that HLA-associated TCR beta chains were more clonally expanded than other, equally common chains. According to the study, roughly 180 TCR beta chains were cytomegalovirus-associated. In most subjects, TCR beta sequences reportedly gave accurate predictions of HLA-A and HLA-B alleles.

In regard to this clone: Antigen: not known.

In germline, CDR1 is SQVTM, CDR2 ANQGSEA. CDR3 size: 11 residues. Trimming removed 4 bases from V and 8 bases from J; junction bases left unmatched: 1. Sequencing was performed on PBMCs. V gene TRBV29-1 combines with J gene TRBJ1-1; TRBD1 matches at 10 bases. This receptor was obtained from a middle-aged man in good health and CMV-seronegative. The DNA of the CDR3 is TGCAGCGTTGCGGGACAGGGGGAAGCTTTCTTT. It encodes CSVAGQGEAFF.